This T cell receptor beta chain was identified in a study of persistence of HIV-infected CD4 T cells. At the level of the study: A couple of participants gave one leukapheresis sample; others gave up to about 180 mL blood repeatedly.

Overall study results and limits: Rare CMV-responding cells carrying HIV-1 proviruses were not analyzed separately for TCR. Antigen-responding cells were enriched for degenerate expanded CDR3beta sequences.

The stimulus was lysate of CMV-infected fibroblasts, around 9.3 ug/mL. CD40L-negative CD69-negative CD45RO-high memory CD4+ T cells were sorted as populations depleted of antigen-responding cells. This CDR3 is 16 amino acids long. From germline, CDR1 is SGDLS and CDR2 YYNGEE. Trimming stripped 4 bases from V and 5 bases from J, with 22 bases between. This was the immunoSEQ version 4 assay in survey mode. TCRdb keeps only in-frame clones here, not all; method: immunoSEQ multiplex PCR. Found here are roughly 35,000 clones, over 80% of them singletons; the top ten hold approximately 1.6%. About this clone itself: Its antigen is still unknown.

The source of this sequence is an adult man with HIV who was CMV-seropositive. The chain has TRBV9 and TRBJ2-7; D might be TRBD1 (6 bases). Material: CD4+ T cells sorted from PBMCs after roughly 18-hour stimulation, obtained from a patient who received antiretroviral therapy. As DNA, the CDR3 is TGTGCCAGCAGCCCCTCACCTACCTTCAGGGGCGACGAGCAGTACTTC. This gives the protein CASSPSPTFRGDEQYF.